Below, one T cell receptor (beta chain) is given with its context. What it binds is not known. CDR3 length: 12 amino acids. The germline gives CDR1 KGHSH, CDR2 LQKENI. V lost 2 bases and J 11 bases, leaving 11 bases between the germline ends. The primer mix had 60 Vbeta and 13 Jbeta primers. Data came from immunoSEQ multiplex PCR; TCRdb stores just in-frame clones and leaves some out. This table has 160,000 or so clones, 70% to 80% appearing once. The data derive from a study of cytomegalovirus exposure and HLA in healthy donors. Regarding the study as a whole: Overall, approximately 150 TCR beta chains were annotated as cytomegalovirus-associated. Rarity held for most TCR sequences, but there were some public TCRs that occurred in many donors. Among CMV-associated TCR beta chains, most appeared HLA-restricted in a later analysis.

The J gene is TRBJ2-3, the V gene TRBV18; D perhaps matches TRBD1 (6 bases). The sequencing input was PBMCs. This TCR was sampled from a woman between 40 and 50 years old in good health and CMV-seronegative. The CDR3 spells CASSPGQGGQYF. CDR3 bases: TGTGCCAGCTCACCAGGCCAAGGGGGGCAGTATTTT.